This TCR beta chain originates from a study of blood T cell repertoires in COVID-19. Overall study context: Donors in the United States, Italy and Spain gave samples during acute or convalescent COVID-19.

This clone was detected a few times. As processed by the authors: The assay estimated nucleated cells by amplifying reference gene primers. The protocol was immunoSEQ multiplex PCR, while the TCRdb copy is restricted to in-frame clones and leaves out a portion. V and J calls and clone size follow that table, whereas D and trimming were derived from the DNA. The data hold roughly 200,000 clones, with around 82% observed a single time. Participants spanned ages about 18 to 100 years and resided in roughly 22 US areas. Each participant's cohort was designated according to participant-reported clinical history. The CDR3 is 14 amino acids. After removal of 5 bases from V and 6 bases from J, the junction contained 8 bases not matched to a gene. Germline assignment: CDR1 SGHVS and CDR2 FNYEAQ.

What was sequenced was PBMCs or T cells enriched from blood (not recorded which). This receptor was identified in a woman between 45 and 60 years old who had been exposed to COVID-19. The chain links TRBV7-6 to TRBJ2-7, with TRBD1 identical over 9 bases. CDR3 residues: CASSPTGGRGEQYF. The DNA of the CDR3 is TGTGCCAGCAGCCCAACAGGGGGCCGGGGCGAGCAGTACTTC.